The 14 T cell receptor beta chains reported below all come from one sample, sequenced in a study of cytomegalovirus exposure and HLA in healthy donors. PCR amplification relied on 60 Vbeta primers (plus 13 Jbeta primers). Data came from immunoSEQ multiplex PCR; TCRdb stores just in-frame clones and leaves some out. The repertoire holds hundreds of thousands of clones, with more than 80% as singletons. Input material: PBMCs. These TCRs come from a man younger than 45 in good health and CMV-seronegative.

The V call is TRBV11-2, the J call TRBJ2-4; 10 bases are shared with TRBD2. The V gene's germline CDR1 is SGHAT and CDR2 FQNNGV. With 5 bases clipped from V and 1 base from J, the junction kept 5 bases outside the gene matches. The CDR3 is 16 amino acids. The CDR3 sequence: CASSHLAGDAKNIQYF. The CDR3, as DNA: TGTGCCAGCAGCCACCTAGCGGGGGACGCCAAAAACATTCAGTACTTC.

This chain joins TRBV6-5 and TRBJ2-5, with D perhaps matching TRBD2 (7 bases). The CDR3 totals 16 residues. The germline V and J ends were trimmed by 2 bases and 5 bases, with 18 bases remaining between them. Per the germline V gene, CDR1 is MNHEY and CDR2 is SVGAGI. CDR3 coding DNA: TGTGCCAGCAGTTACGGGGGCGTGGGGGAGGGGGAGACCCAGTACTTC. Encoded protein: CASSYGGVGEGETQYF.

V and J are TRBV5-6 and TRBJ2-1; 7 nucleotides align to TRBD1. The germline CDR1 and CDR2 sequences are SGHDT and YYEEEE. The V segment lost 1 base and the J segment 3 bases; nucleotides outside the gene matches: 4. This CDR3 is built from 15 residues. CDR3 residues: CASSLTGAGYNEQFF. The CDR3 DNA reads TGTGCCAGCAGCTTGACAGGGGCGGGCTACAATGAGCAGTTCTTC.

This clone was recorded a few times. The chain uses TRBV7-8 and TRBJ2-3, with 8 bases matching TRBD2. This CDR3 region has 17 residues. V gave up 3 bases and J gave up 6 bases; unmatched junction bases: 14. The germline CDR1 and CDR2 sequences are SGHVS and FQNEAQ. CDR3 amino acids: CASSLWLAGVRGDTQYF. In nucleotides, the CDR3 is TGTGCCAGCAGCTTGTGGCTAGCGGGTGTACGCGGGGATACGCAGTATTTT.

The rearrangement uses TRBV5-5 and TRBJ2-1; TRBD2 matches at 8 bases. This CDR3 contains 16 residues. Per germline, CDR1 SGHKS and CDR2 YYEKEE (reference sequence). J lost 2 bases, V lost 2 bases, and 6 bases had no gene match. CDR3 sequence: CASSFSGELTYNEQFF. DNA of the CDR3: TGTGCCAGCAGCTTTAGCGGGGAGCTTACCTACAATGAGCAGTTCTTC.

This clone has only a few counts. The chain is built from TRBV4-2 and TRBJ1-3, with D perhaps matching TRBD1 (6 bases). Germline-derived CDR1 and CDR2 are LGHNA and YNFKEQ. The V end was cut by 1 base, the J end by 3 bases, with 13 bases between. The CDR3 consists of 16 residues. The CDR3 DNA follows: TGTGCCAGCAGCCAAGCCGGACAGACCTATGGAAACACCATATATTTT. Translating it yields CASSQAGQTYGNTIYF.

CDR3 nucleotides: TGTGCCAATAAAGGAGGACGAGTTCCCGAGACCCAGTACTTC. Its protein is CANKGGRVPETQYF. The V call is TRBV19, the J call TRBJ2-5; a weak D match, TRBD2 (5 bases). With 10 bases removed from V and 5 bases from J, the gap between germline ends came to 20 bases. The CDR3 covers 14 residues. Germline CDR1 reads LNHDA; CDR2 reads SQIVND (reference sequence). The whole variable domain, remainder taken from reference TRBV19 and TRBJ2-5, is DGGITQSPKYLFRKEGQNVTLSCEQNLNHDAMYWYRQDPGQGLRLIYYSQIVNDFQKGDIAEGYSVSREKKESFPLTVTSAQKNPTAFYLCANKGGRVPETQYFGPGTRLLVL.

The chain carries TRBV5-6 and TRBJ2-5; 12 bases fit TRBD2. The DNA end is more similar to TRBJ2-7, so the J call may be wrong. Per the germline V gene, CDR1 is SGHDT and CDR2 is YYEEEE. This CDR3 is built from 15 residues. DNA of the CDR3: TGTGCCAGCAGCAACCCGGGACTAGCGGGTGTCGAGCAGTACTTC. Translating it yields CASSNPGLAGVEQYF.

The rearrangement links TRBV4-1 to TRBJ2-5; 7 nucleotides align to TRBD2. CDR3 size: 14 residues. CDR1 MGHRA and CDR2 YSYEKL come from the germline V gene. J was trimmed by 5 bases and V by 4 bases; bases with no gene match: 7. The CDR3 nucleotides read TGCGCCAGCAGCCCTAAGCGGGGTGGGGAGACCCAGTACTTC. Protein: CASSPKRGGETQYF.

The chain recombines TRBV9 with TRBJ1-1, with 9 bases lining up with TRBD1. Losses at the gene ends were 2 bases for V and 3 bases for J; bases not matched to a gene: 5. Germline CDR1 and CDR2: SGDLS and YYNGEE. This CDR3 comprises 15 residues. DNA for the CDR3: TGTGCCAGCAGCGTGACAGGGGGTCAGGACACTGAAGCTTTCTTT. Its protein product is CASSVTGGQDTEAFF.

This rearrangement joins TRBV2 to TRBJ2-2, with TRBD1 as a possible D gene (5 bases). CDR3 length equals 13 residues. Germline-derived CDR1 and CDR2 are SNHLY and FYNNEI. V lost 7 bases and J 4 bases, leaving 10 bases between the germline ends. The CDR3 spells CASISGATGELFF. For the CDR3, the DNA is TGTGCCAGCATATCTGGGGCCACCGGGGAGCTGTTTTTT.

Comment on this clone: The conserved phenylalanine or tryptophan is not found at the CDR3 terminus, so this likely reflects a read error. The chain joins TRBV7-6 to TRBJ2-7; TRBD1 matches 8 bases. The CDR3 has 14 amino acids. The V and J ends lost 1 base and 4 bases, in that order; junction bases with no gene match: 3. Germline assignment: CDR1 SGHVS and CDR2 FNYEAQ. CDR3: CASSLGDRGYEQYL. In DNA form, the CDR3 reads TGTGCCAGCAGCTTAGGAGACAGGGGATACGAGCAGTACCTC.

The chain carries TRBV5-1 and TRBJ2-3, with TRBD2 matching over 8 bases. Looked up from germline, CDR1 is SGHRS and CDR2 is YFSETQ. V lost 0 bases to trimming and J lost 5 bases; unmatched junction nucleotides: 5. The CDR3 loop spans 15 amino acids. CDR3 DNA: TGCGCCAGCAGCTTGGCCCGGGGGGGCAGAGATACGCAGTATTTT. Translation: CASSLARGGRDTQYF. Based on the CDR3 plus reference TRBV5-1 and TRBJ2-3, the full variable domain is KAGVTQTPRYLIKTRGQQVTLSCSPISGHRSVSWYQQTPGQGLQFLFEYFSETQRNKGNFPGRFSGRQFSNSRSEMNVSTLELGDSALYLCASSLARGGRDTQYFGPGTRLTVL.

The gene calls are TRBV28 and TRBJ1-1, with 7 positions matching TRBD1. From germline, CDR1 is MDHEN and CDR2 SYDVKM. This CDR3 is 14 amino acids long. The CDR3 loop reads CATGGGHRGTEAFF. CDR3 in DNA: TGTGCTACCGGAGGGGGGCACAGGGGCACTGAAGCTTTCTTT.